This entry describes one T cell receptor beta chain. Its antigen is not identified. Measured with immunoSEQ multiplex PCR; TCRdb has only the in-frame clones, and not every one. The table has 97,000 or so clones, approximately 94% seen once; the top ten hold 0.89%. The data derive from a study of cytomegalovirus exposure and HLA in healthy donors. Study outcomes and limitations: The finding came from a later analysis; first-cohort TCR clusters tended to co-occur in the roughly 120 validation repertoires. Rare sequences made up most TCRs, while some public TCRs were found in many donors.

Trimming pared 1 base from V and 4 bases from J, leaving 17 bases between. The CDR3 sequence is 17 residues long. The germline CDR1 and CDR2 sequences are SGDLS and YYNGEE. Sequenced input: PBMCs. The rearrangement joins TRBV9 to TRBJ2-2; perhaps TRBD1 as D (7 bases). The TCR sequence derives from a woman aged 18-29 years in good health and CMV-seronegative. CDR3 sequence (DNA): TGTGCCAGCAGCGTATCGGTCCGCCAGGGGGGCACCGGGGAGCTGTTTTTT. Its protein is CASSVSVRQGGTGELFF.